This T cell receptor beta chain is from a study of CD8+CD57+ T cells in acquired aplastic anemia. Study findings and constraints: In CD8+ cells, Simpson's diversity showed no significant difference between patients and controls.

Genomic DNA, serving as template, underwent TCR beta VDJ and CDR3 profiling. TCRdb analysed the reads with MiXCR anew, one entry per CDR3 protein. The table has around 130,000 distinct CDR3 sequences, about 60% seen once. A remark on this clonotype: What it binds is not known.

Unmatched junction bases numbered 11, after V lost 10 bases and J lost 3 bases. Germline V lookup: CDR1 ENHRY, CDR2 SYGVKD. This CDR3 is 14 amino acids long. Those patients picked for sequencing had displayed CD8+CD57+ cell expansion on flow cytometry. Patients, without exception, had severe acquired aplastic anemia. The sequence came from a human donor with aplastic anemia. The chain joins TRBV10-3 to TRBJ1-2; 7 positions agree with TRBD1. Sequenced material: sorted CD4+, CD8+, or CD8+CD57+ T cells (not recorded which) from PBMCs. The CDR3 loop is CASGNRGNDYGYTF. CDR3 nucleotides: TGTGCCAGCGGAAACAGGGGAAATGACTATGGCTACACCTTC.